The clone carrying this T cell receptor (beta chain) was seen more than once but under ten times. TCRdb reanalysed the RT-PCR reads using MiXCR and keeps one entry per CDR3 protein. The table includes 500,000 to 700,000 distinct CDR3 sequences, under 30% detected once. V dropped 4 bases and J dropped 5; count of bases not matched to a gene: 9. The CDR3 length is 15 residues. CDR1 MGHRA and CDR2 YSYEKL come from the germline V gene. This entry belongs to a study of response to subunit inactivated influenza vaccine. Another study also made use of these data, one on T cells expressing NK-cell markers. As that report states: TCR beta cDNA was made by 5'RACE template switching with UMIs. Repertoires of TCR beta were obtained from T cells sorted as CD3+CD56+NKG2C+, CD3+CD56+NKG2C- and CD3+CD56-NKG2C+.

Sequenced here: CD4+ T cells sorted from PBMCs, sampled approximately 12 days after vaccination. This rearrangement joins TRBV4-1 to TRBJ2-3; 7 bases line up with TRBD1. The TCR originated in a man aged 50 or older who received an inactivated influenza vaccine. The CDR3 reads CASSRTGVDGDTQYF. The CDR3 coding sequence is TGCGCCAGCAGCCGAACAGGGGTGGATGGAGATACGCAGTATTTT.